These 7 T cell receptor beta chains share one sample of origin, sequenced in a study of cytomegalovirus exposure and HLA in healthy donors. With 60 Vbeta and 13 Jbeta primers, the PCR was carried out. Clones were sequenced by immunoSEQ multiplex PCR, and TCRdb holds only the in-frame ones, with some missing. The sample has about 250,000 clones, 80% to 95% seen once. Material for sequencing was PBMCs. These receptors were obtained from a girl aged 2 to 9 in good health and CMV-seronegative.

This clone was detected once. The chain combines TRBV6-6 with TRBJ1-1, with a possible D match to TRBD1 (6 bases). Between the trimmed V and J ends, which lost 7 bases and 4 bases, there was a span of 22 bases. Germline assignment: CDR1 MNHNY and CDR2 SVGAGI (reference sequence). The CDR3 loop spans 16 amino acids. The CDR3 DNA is TGTGCCAGCACCCTGGGCGGGGGGGCCCTAGGCACTGAAGCTTTCTTT. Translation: CASTLGGGALGTEAFF.

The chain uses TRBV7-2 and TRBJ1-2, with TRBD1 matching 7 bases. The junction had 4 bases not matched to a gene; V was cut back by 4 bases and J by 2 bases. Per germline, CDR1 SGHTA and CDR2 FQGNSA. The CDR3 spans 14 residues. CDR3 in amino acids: CASSSGGQNYGYTF. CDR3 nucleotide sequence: TGTGCCAGCAGCTCTGGGGGACAGAACTATGGCTACACCTTC.

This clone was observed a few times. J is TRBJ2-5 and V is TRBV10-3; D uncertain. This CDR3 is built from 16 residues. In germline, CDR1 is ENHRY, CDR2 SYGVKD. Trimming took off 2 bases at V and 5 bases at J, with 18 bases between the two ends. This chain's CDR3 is CAISERGEPGTETQYF. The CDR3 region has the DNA TGTGCCATCAGTGAGCGAGGAGAGCCCGGTACGGAGACCCAGTACTTC.

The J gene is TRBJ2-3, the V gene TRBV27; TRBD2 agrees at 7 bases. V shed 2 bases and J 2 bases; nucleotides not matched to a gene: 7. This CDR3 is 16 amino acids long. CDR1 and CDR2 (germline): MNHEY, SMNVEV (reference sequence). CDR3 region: CASSLPGGGDTDTQYF. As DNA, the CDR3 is TGTGCCAGCAGTTTACCCGGTGGGGGGGACACAGATACGCAGTATTTT.

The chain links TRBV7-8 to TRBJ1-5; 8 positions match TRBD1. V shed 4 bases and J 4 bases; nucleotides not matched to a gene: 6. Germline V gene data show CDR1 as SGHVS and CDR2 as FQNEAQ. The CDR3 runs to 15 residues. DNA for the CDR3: TGTGCCAGCAGCTATCAGACAGGGGCAAATCAGCCCCAGCATTTT. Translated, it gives CASSYQTGANQPQHF. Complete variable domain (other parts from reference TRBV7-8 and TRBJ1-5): GAGVSQSPRYKVAKRGQDVALRCDPISGHVSLFWYQQALGQGPEFLTYFQNEAQLDKSGLPSDRFFAERPEGSVSTLKIQRTQQEDSAVYLCASSYQTGANQPQHFGDGTRLSIL.

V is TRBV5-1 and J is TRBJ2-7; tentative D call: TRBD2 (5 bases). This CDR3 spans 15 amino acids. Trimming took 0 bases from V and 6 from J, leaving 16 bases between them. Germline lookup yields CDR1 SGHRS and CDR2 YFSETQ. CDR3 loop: CASSLVPGTKAEQYF. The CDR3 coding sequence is TGCGCCAGCAGCTTGGTCCCGGGAACGAAGGCCGAGCAGTACTTC. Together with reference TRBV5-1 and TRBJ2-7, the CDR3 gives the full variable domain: KAGVTQTPRYLIKTRGQQVTLSCSPISGHRSVSWYQQTPGQGLQFLFEYFSETQRNKGNFPGRFSGRQFSNSRSEMNVSTLELGDSALYLCASSLVPGTKAEQYFGPGTRLTVT.

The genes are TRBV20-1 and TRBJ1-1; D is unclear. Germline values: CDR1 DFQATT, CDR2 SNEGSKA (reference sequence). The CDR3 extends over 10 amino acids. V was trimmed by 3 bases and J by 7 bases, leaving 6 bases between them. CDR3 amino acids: CSAREGEAFF. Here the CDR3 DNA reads TGCAGTGCTAGGGAGGGTGAAGCTTTCTTT.